This T cell receptor (beta chain) derives from a study of graft-versus-host responses after intestinal transplantation. Across the whole study: Recipients across the board were started on anti-thymocyte globulin induction, then kept on tacrolimus and steroids for two to three years.

TCRdb's copy holds only in-frame clones and misses some; the assay was immunoSEQ multiplex PCR. Counted here are tens of thousands of clones, around 96% occurring once; the ten biggest clones make up around 0.53%. Deletions cut 5 bases from V and 3 bases from J, with 13 bases between. In germline, CDR1 is SGHAT, CDR2 FQNNGV. This CDR3 region has 15 residues. In the case of this clone: Its target is unknown.

This clonotype was obtained from a human donor who was the organ donor for an intestinal transplant. The rearrangement links TRBV11-2 to TRBJ1-4, with D possibly matching TRBD1 (5 bases). The source material was unstimulated CD8+ T cells sorted from spleen or lymph node cells, sampled before transplant. The CDR3 DNA reads as TGTGCCAGCAGCGTCGGAGGCAGGGCTAATGAAAAACTGTTTTTT. Translation gives CASSVGGRANEKLFF.